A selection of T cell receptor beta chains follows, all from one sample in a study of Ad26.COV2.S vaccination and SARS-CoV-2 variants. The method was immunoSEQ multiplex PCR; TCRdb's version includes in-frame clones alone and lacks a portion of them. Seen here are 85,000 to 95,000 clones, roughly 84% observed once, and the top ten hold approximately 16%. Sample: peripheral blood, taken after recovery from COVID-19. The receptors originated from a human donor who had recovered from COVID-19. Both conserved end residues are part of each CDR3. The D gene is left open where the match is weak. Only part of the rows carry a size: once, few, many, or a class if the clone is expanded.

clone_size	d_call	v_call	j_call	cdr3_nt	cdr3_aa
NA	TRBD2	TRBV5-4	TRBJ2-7	TGTGCCAGCAGCTCCACGGGACTAGCGTGGTCCTACGAGCAGTACTTC	CASSSTGLAWSYEQYF
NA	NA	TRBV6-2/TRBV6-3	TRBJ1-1	TGTGCCAGCAGTTACTCTAACGGATTGGGAGCTTTCTTT	CASSYSNGLGAFF
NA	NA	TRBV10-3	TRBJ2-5	TGTGCCATCAGTGAGGGTAGGCAGCAAGAGACCCAGTACTTC	CAISEGRQQETQYF
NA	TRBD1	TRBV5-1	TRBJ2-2	TGCGCCAGCAGCCCCACAGGGGGCGCGGGGACCGGGGAGCTGTTTTTT	CASSPTGGAGTGELFF
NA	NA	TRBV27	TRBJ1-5	TGTGCCAGCAGTTTTTTAGGTAGCAATCAGCCCCAGCATTTT	CASSFLGSNQPQHF
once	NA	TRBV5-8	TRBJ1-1	TGTGCCAGCAGCCTCAGGGAAACCGAAGCTTTCTTT	CASSLRETEAFF
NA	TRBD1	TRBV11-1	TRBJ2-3	TGTGCCAGCAGCTTATTGTCGACAGGGGTTCGTCCGCAGTATTTT	CASSLLSTGVRPQYF
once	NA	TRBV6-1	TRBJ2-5	TGTGCCAGCAGTGAGGGACGGTACTTAGAGACCCAGTACTTC	CASSEGRYLETQYF
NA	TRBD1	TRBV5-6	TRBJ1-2	TGTGCCAGCAGCCCTGGGGCAGGGGGTAACTATGGCTACACCTTC	CASSPGAGGNYGYTF
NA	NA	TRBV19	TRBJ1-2	TGTGCCAGTAGATGGAGGGGGGAACGGTCGCTTACCACCCCGAACTATGGCTACACCTTC	CASRWRGERSLTTPNYGYTF
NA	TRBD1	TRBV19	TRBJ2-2	TGTGCCAGTAGTATAATGGGGACAGGGGTGCCCGGGGAGCTGTTTTTT	CASSIMGTGVPGELFF
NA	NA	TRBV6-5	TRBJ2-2	TGTGCCAGCAGTTACTCGACGGCTATGCCTACCGGGGAGCTGTTTTTT	CASSYSTAMPTGELFF
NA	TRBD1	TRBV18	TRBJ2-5	TGTGCCAGCTCACCGATGTCACACAACAGGGGACAAGAGACCCAGTACTTC	CASSPMSHNRGQETQYF
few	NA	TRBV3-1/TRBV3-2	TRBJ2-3	TGTGCCAGCAGCCCCGGAAACACGCAGTATTTT	CASSPGNTQYF
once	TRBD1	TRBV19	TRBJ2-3	TGTGCCAGTAGTGTACAGGGGTCCCCGGGTACGCAGTATTTT	CASSVQGSPGTQYF
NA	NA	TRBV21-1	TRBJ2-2	TGTGCCAGCAGCAAAGGGTTGAGGGGGAATCCAAATAAATCGAACACCGGGGAGCTGTTTTTT	CASSKGLRGNPNKSNTGELFF
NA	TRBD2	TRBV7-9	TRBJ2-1	TGTGCCAGCAGCTTATATAGCGGGAAACAAGAGCAGTTCTTC	CASSLYSGKQEQFF
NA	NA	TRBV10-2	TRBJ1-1	TGCGCCAGTGCAGGGTACCGGAACACTGAAGCTTTCTTT	CASAGYRNTEAFF
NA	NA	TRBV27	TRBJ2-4	TGTGCCAGCAGTCCCATGGGCAACCAAAACATTCAGTACTTC	CASSPMGNQNIQYF
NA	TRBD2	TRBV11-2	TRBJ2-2	TGTGCCAGCAGCCTCCGGACTAGCGAGGACGGGGAGCTGTTTTTT	CASSLRTSEDGELFF
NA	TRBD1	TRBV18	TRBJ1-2	TGTGCCAGCTCACCGGACAGGGCCTATGGCTACACCTTC	CASSPDRAYGYTF
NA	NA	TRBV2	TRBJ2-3	TGTGCCAGCGGACGGGGGCGGACAGATACGCAGTATTTT	CASGRGRTDTQYF
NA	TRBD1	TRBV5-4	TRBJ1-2	TGTGCCAGCAGCGGGATTGGGACAGAATATGGCTACACCTTC	CASSGIGTEYGYTF
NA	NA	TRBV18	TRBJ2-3	TGTGCCAGCCCGTCGGGGGTGTCTCCAGATACGCAGTATTTT	CASPSGVSPDTQYF
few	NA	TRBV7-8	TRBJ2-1	TGTGCCAGCAGCTTGTTGGCCCTGGGGTCCAATGAGCAGTTCTTC	CASSLLALGSNEQFF
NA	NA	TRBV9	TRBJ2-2	TGTGCCAGCAGCGCCCTACCCCTACTACTGGCCGGTGGGACCGGGGAGCTGTTTTTT	CASSALPLLLAGGTGELFF
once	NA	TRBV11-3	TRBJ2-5	TGTGCCAGCAGCTTAGGGTTACAGGGAACCGAAGAGACCCAGTACTTC	CASSLGLQGTEETQYF
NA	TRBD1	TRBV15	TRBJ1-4	TGTGCCACCAGCAGAGCAACAGGGGGCACTAATGAAAAACTGTTTTTT	CATSRATGGTNEKLFF
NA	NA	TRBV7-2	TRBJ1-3	TGTGCCAGCAGCTTGTCCTCAGCGGCTTATCAACCTGGAAACACCATATATTTT	CASSLSSAAYQPGNTIYF
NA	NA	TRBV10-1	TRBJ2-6	TGCGCCAGCAGCTCTGGGGCCAACGTCCTGACTTTC	CASSSGANVLTF